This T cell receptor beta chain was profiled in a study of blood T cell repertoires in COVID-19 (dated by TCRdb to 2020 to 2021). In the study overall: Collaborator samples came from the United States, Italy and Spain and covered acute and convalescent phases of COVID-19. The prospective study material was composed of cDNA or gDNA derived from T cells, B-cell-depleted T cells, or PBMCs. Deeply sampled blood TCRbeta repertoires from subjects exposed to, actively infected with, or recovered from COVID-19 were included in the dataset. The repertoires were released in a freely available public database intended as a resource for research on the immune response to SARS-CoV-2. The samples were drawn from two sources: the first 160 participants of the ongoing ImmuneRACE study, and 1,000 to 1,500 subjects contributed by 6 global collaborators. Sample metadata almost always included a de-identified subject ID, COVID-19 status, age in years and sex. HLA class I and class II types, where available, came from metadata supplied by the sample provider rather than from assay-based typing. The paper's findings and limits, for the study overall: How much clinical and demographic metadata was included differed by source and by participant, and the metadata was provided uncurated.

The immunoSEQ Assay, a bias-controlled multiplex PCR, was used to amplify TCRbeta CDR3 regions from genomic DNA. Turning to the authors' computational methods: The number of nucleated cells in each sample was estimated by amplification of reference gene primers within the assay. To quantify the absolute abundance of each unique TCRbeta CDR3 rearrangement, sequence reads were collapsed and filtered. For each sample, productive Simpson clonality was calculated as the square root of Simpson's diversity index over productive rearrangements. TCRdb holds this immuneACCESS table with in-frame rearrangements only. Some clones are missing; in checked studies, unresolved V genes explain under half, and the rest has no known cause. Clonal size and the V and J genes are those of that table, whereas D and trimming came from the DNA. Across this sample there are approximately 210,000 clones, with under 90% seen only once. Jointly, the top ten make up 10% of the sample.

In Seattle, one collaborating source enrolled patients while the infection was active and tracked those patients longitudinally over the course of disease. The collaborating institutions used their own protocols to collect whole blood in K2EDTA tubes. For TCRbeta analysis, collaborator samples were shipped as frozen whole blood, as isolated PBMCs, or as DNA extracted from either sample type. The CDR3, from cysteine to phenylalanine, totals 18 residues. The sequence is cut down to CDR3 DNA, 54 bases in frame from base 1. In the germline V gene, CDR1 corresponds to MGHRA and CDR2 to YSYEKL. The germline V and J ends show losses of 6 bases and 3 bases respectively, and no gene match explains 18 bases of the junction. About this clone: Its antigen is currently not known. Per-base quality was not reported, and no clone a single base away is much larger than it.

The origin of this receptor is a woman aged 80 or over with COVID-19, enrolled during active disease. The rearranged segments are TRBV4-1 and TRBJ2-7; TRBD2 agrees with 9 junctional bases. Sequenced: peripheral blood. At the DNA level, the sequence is TGCGCCAGCAGTCCGGGGGCAGCGGGGGGCCCAAAGGACTACGAGCAGTACTTC. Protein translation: CASSPGAAGGPKDYEQYF.